This note documents a single T cell receptor beta chain sequence. This entry belongs to a study of blood T cell repertoires in COVID-19. Sequencing used immunoSEQ multiplex PCR; TCRdb keeps in-frame clones, though not all of them. This table holds 80,000 to 100,000 clones, 80% found once. The CDR3 is 14 residues long. The V and J ends lost 3 bases and 4 bases, in that order; junction bases with no gene match: 1. The germline V gene has CDR1 KGHSH and CDR2 LQKENI. The sequencing sample was made of peripheral blood. This TCR was sampled from a woman aged 70-85 years with acute or convalescent COVID-19. The V call is TRBV18, the J call TRBJ2-3; TRBD2 matches at 10 bases. As DNA, the CDR3 is TGTGCCAGCTCACCCGGGACTAGCGCAGATACGCAGTATTTT. It encodes CASSPGTSADTQYF.